This T cell receptor beta chain comes out of a study of early T cells in non-severe SARS-CoV-2 infection. Overall study: Sequencing used unsorted whole-blood bulk RNA, so chains lack pairing.

This clonotype was observed at least ten times. Unique molecular identifiers were attached to individual cDNA molecules. In TCRdb, the 5' RACE reads were re-called with MiXCR into one record per CDR3 protein. This table has around 27,000 distinct CDR3 sequences, about 5.8% appearing once. The CDR3 length is 14 residues. Trimming stripped 1 base from V and 3 bases from J, with 7 bases between. The chain carries TRBV12-3 or TRBV12-4 and TRBJ1-5; D not certain. This TCR was recovered from an adult who was a healthcare worker with PCR-confirmed SARS-CoV-2 infection or an uninfected control (not recorded which). The sample consisted of whole blood. This CDR3 is CASSLGWTNQPQHF. In DNA, the CDR3 is TGTGCCAGCAGTTTAGGTTGGACCAATCAGCCCCAGCATTTT.